The clone carrying this TCR beta chain was recorded only once. Profiled with immunoSEQ multiplex PCR; TCRdb holds only in-frame clones, not every one. This table has around 75,000 clones, 75% to 95% appearing once. This sample is part of a study of T cell changes during pregnancy in multiple sclerosis. V lost 7 bases and J 3 bases, leaving 28 bases between the germline ends. The V gene's germline CDR1 is LNHDA and CDR2 SQIVND (reference sequence). There are 19 residues in the CDR3. The source material was CD4+ T cells from peripheral blood mononuclear cells, sampled in the third trimester of pregnancy. This sequence joins TRBV19 and TRBJ1-5; possible D gene TRBD1, 5 bases. The clonotype was recovered from a female donor in good health, enrolled as a control in a pregnancy study. The CDR3 protein is CASTNSDLFVRGHNQPQHF. CDR3 bases: TGTGCCAGTACCAACTCCGACTTGTTTGTCAGAGGACACAATCAGCCCCAGCATTTT.